Listed below are T cell receptor beta chains from one sample, sequenced in a study of lymphopenia after photon versus proton radiotherapy. Using immunoSEQ multiplex PCR, the repertoire was profiled, and TCRdb retains in-frame clones only, with some absent. The table records 55,000 to 70,000 clones, around 87% of them present only once. The specimen was peripheral blood, collected from a patient treated with photon-based radiotherapy. Receptors were obtained from a man in his forties with gastric cancer. Both conserved end residues are part of each CDR3. The order of the fields is clone size, V gene, J gene, D gene, CDR3 protein, CDR3 DNA. D genes are given only for firm matches. The size of a clone is reported for some rows only, either as once, few or many, or as a class for expanded clones.

>NA|TRBV9|TRBJ2-7|NA
CASSPSGFSYEQYF
TGTGCCAGCAGCCCGTCGGGGTTTTCCTACGAGCAGTACTTC
>NA|TRBV9|TRBJ1-1|NA
CASSVGVVTEAFF
TGTGCCAGCAGCGTTGGGGTTGTCACTGAAGCTTTCTTT
>medium-sized|TRBV7-9|TRBJ1-1|NA
CASSLGNRDGAFF
TGTGCCAGCAGCTTAGGGAACAGGGATGGAGCTTTCTTT
>NA|TRBV9|TRBJ2-3|TRBD2
CASSSSGGDDTQYF
TGTGCCAGCAGCTCTAGCGGGGGGGACGATACGCAGTATTTT
>once|TRBV2|TRBJ2-7|NA
CASTLQGSYEQYF
TGTGCCAGCACCCTACAGGGCTCCTACGAGCAGTACTTC
>NA|TRBV13|TRBJ1-5|TRBD1
CASSFSGTGNSNQPQHF
TGTGCCAGCAGCTTTTCCGGGACAGGGAATAGCAATCAGCCCCAGCATTTT
>NA|TRBV12-1|TRBJ2-3|NA
CASSFRRSTDTQYF
TGTGCCAGCAGCTTTCGGCGGTCCACAGATACGCAGTATTTT
>NA|TRBV4-3|TRBJ2-7|NA
CASSQDLAQRKEQYF
TGCGCCAGCAGCCAAGATCTGGCCCAGCGTAAGGAGCAGTACTTC
>once|TRBV27|TRBJ1-1|TRBD1
CASSPRQGNTEAFF
TGTGCCAGCAGTCCCCGACAGGGGAACACTGAAGCTTTCTTT
>NA|TRBV10-3|TRBJ1-5|NA
CAISRGNSNQPQHF
TGTGCCATCAGTCGTGGGAACAGCAATCAGCCCCAGCATTTT
>NA|TRBV9|TRBJ2-7|NA
CASSPGGMAGDRNEQYF
TGTGCCAGCAGCCCAGGAGGGATGGCAGGGGATCGTAACGAGCAGTACTTC
>once|TRBV30|TRBJ2-6|NA
CAWSVGAGANVLTF
TGTGCCTGGAGTGTAGGGGCTGGGGCCAACGTCCTGACTTTC
>NA|TRBV18|TRBJ2-5|NA
CASSRGGGLETQYF
TGTGCCAGCTCACGAGGCGGTGGGTTGGAGACCCAGTACTTC
>NA|TRBV5-4|TRBJ1-1|NA
CASSLNSGKAFF
TGTGCCAGCAGCTTGAATTCAGGGAAAGCTTTCTTT
>NA|TRBV27|TRBJ2-5|NA
CASSSRTQETQYF
TGTGCCAGCAGTTCCCGGACCCAAGAGACCCAGTACTTC
>NA|TRBV6-5|TRBJ1-2|TRBD1
CASSKTGNYGYTF
TGTGCCAGCAGTAAGACAGGGAACTATGGCTACACCTTC
>NA|TRBV9|TRBJ1-5|TRBD1
CASSAYSRGRANQPQHF
TGTGCCAGCAGCGCCTACAGCAGGGGGAGGGCGAATCAGCCCCAGCATTTT
>NA|TRBV5-4|TRBJ1-2|TRBD1
CASSRGGDRRGYGYTF
TGTGCCAGCAGCCGGGGCGGGGACAGGAGGGGCTATGGCTACACCTTC
>NA|TRBV5-8|TRBJ1-3|NA
CASTLRLYSGNTIYF
TGTGCCAGCACCTTACGATTATACTCTGGAAACACCATATATTTT
>NA|TRBV7-2|TRBJ2-7|TRBD1
CASSLDPGQPVVGSYEQYF
TGTGCCAGCAGCTTAGATCCGGGACAGCCGGTTGTGGGCTCCTACGAGCAGTACTTC
>NA|TRBV10-3|TRBJ1-2|NA
CAISESDNGQKGYTF
TGTGCCATCAGTGAGTCGGATAACGGACAGAAGGGCTACACCTTC
>NA|TRBV11-3|TRBJ2-5|NA
CASSFSGGETQYF
TGTGCCAGCAGCTTCTCGGGCGGGGAGACCCAGTACTTC
>NA|TRBV5-1|TRBJ2-7|NA
CASSLVQESGEQYF
TGCGCCAGCAGCTTGGTTCAGGAGTCGGGTGAGCAGTACTTC
>NA|TRBV5-4|TRBJ1-4|NA
CASSSKGNEKLFF
TGTGCCAGCAGCTCAAAGGGTAATGAAAAACTGTTTTTT
>NA|TRBV10-3|TRBJ1-2|NA
CAISEWSGEDGYTF
TGTGCCATCAGTGAATGGTCAGGGGAAGATGGCTACACCTTC
>NA|TRBV7-3|TRBJ2-7|NA
CASSISPGYEQYF
TGTGCCAGCAGCATAAGCCCTGGTTACGAGCAGTACTTC
>NA|TRBV11-2|TRBJ1-1|NA
CASSLDRANEAFF
TGTGCCAGCAGCTTAGACCGGGCGAATGAAGCTTTCTTT
>NA|TRBV25-1|TRBJ1-2|NA
CASSELKALGYTF
TGTGCCAGCAGTGAACTCAAGGCGCTCGGCTACACCTTC
>NA|TRBV6-5|TRBJ2-7|TRBD1
CASRRQGSDEQYF
TGTGCCAGCAGGAGACAGGGTAGCGACGAGCAGTACTTC
>NA|TRBV7-2|TRBJ2-6|NA
CASSYRRQAGANVLTF
TGTGCCAGCAGCTATCGGCGACAGGCTGGGGCCAACGTCCTGACTTTC
>NA|TRBV4-2|TRBJ1-1|NA
CASSQEPGLNTEAFF
TGTGCCAGCAGCCAAGAGCCAGGATTGAACACTGAAGCTTTCTTT
>NA|TRBV7-2|TRBJ2-1|TRBD1
CASSLGQGSYNEQFF
TGTGCCAGCAGCTTAGGACAGGGATCCTACAATGAGCAGTTCTTC
>NA|TRBV30|TRBJ1-1|TRBD1
CALAGTGVTEAFF
TGTGCCCTCGCGGGAACAGGGGTCACTGAAGCTTTCTTT
>NA|TRBV9|TRBJ1-2|NA
CASSVRADSRGYTF
TGTGCCAGCAGCGTACGGGCAGACTCTCGGGGCTACACCTTC
>NA|TRBV2|TRBJ1-4|NA
CASSEVRAANEKLFF
TGTGCCAGCAGTGAAGTAAGGGCGGCTAATGAAAAACTGTTTTTT
>NA|TRBV9|TRBJ2-7|NA
CASSPGGRRGGEQYF
TGTGCCAGCAGCCCCGGGGGTCGCAGGGGCGGGGAGCAGTACTTC
>NA|TRBV19|TRBJ2-2|NA
CASRPPADTGELFF
TGTGCCAGTAGACCCCCGGCGGACACCGGGGAGCTGTTTTTT
>NA|TRBV7-9|TRBJ1-6|NA
CASSLSRTTNSPLHF
TGTGCCAGCAGCTTAAGTCGGACGACTAATTCACCCCTCCACTTT
>NA|TRBV19|TRBJ1-4|NA
CASSIRGRNEKLFF
TGTGCCAGTAGTATCAGGGGAAGAAATGAAAAACTGTTTTTT
>few|TRBV15|TRBJ1-2|NA
CATGARDGGPPANYGYTF
TGTGCCACGGGGGCTCGGGACGGCGGGCCCCCAGCTAACTATGGCTACACCTTC
>NA|TRBV7-9|TRBJ2-1|NA
CASSLYSRSDYNEQFF
TGTGCCAGCAGCTTATATAGCAGGTCGGACTACAATGAGCAGTTCTTC
>NA|TRBV5-4|TRBJ2-7|TRBD2
CASTLPGGGPSQQYF
TGTGCCAGCACCCTACCCGGGGGGGGGCCCTCTCAGCAGTACTTC
>NA|TRBV30|TRBJ1-2|NA
CAWSVKAVAPYGYTF
TGTGCCTGGAGTGTAAAGGCCGTAGCCCCCTATGGCTACACCTTC
>NA|TRBV11-3|TRBJ2-3|TRBD2
CASSSRTSSITDTQYF
TGTGCCAGCAGCTCACGGACTAGTTCCATCACAGATACGCAGTATTTT
>NA|TRBV7-6|TRBJ1-2|NA
CASSETALRGYTF
TGTGCCAGCAGCGAAACAGCCCTGCGGGGCTACACCTTC
>once|TRBV7-2|TRBJ2-1|TRBD1
CASSLGQGTGEQFF
TGTGCCAGCAGCTTAGGACAGGGGACGGGTGAGCAGTTCTTC
>NA|TRBV7-6|TRBJ2-6|NA
CASGTGANVLTF
TGTGCCAGCGGGACAGGGGCCAACGTCCTGACTTTC